This T cell receptor beta chain derives from a study of a mutant IDH1 vaccine in newly diagnosed glioma (TCRdb year 2021). In the study overall: Eight vaccinations were administered to patients in weeks 1, 3, 5, 7, 11, 15, 19 and 23, corresponding to visits V03 through V10. Vaccination was initiated 4-6 weeks after radiotherapy alone, or concurrently with temozolomide cycles in the chemotherapy-containing groups. Of the 30 or so patients who were treated, around 62% were male and approximately 38% were female, and the mean age was about 40 years. Prior to enrollment, patients had been given standard therapy consisting of radiotherapy alone, temozolomide alone, or radiochemotherapy with temozolomide, with the combination given to most patients. Peripheral blood was collected at six visits: V03 (baseline), V05, V07, V10, V12 and V13. For exploratory analyses, about 25 treated patients had longitudinal TCRB deep sequencing done wherever samples were available. Study-wide conclusions, independent of this receptor: Immune responses induced by the vaccine were seen in roughly 95% of patients across multiple MHC alleles. According to the authors, sample limitations meant that analyses of patient blood samples could not be reproduced. Changes in the top peripheral T cell clonotypes picked up by TCRB sequencing did not appear to be linked to pseudoprogression. PBMC samples for TCRB deep sequencing were selected based on availability.

The meaning of the sample's time point label: week 5, during vaccination. Every vaccine dose consisted of 300 ug of a 20-mer mutant IDH1 peptide in Montanide, administered subcutaneously together with topical imiquimod. All donors had newly diagnosed IDH1-mutant astrocytomas of WHO grade 3 or 4 that showed loss of nuclear ATRX. The samples were drawn from NOA16, a multicentre, single-arm, open-label phase I trial in Germany that tested a mutant IDH1 peptide vaccine in humans for the first time. Genomic DNA for TCRB sequencing was isolated from EDTA blood with the DNeasy Blood and Tissue Kit. About this clone: Its antigen has not been determined. The record has no base qualities; no much larger clone is one base away.

Library prep was done by the immunoSEQ multiplex PCR assay. The hsTCRB Kit was used according to the manufacturer's protocol to amplify rearranged TCR beta chain sequences. Sequencing of TCRB libraries was carried out on an Illumina MiSeq. The original methods were these. The proprietary platform of the kit vendor was used for demultiplexing, trimming and gene mapping. TCRdb limited this immuneACCESS table to in-frame rearrangements with V and J called. A share of clones is missing; checked studies link under half to unresolved V genes, and the rest is unexplained. For V, J and clone size, that table is used; D and trimming come from the DNA. Here the sample has some 51,000 clones; just under 80% occur a single time. Together, the top ten hold 1.8% of the sample. Trimming takes 5 bases from V and 0 bases from J, and the germline ends sit 9 bases apart. Taken from cysteine to phenylalanine, the CDR3 has 14 residues. Solely the CDR3 DNA is kept, with 42 bases framed from the first base. CDR1 and CDR2 (SGHVS, FQNEAQ) derive from the germline V gene.

The sequence is built from TRBV7-8 and TRBJ2-3, with no confidently assigned D gene. Sequencing used PBMCs, obtained from a glioma patient whose treatment included an IDH1 peptide vaccine. This TCR was recovered from a woman in her thirties or forties with glioma. The CDR3 loop reads CASSQVVSTDTQYF. The nucleotide sequence reads TGTGCCAGCAGCCAGGTGGTCAGCACAGATACGCAGTATTTT.